This T cell receptor (beta chain) was documented in a study of vaccination and CD4 T cells after COVID-19. Overall study: Post-diagnosis, post-COVID samples were collected after a median around 100 days, ranging 35 to 161. In culture, cells were exposed to overlapping spike peptides from SARS-CoV-2, HCoV-NL63, HCoV-OC43 and HCoV-229E.

As for this clonotype: Antigen specificity is unknown.

The Oncomine TCR Beta short-read assay sequenced DNA from cultured CD4+ T cells. TCRdb redid the calling of the PCR reads with MiXCR, one entry per CDR3 protein. The sample has about 15,000 distinct CDR3 sequences; about 83% are singletons. Study-wide results and limits: Within the convalescent patients, spike mono-reactivity was found in 304 of 307 vaccine-specific clones.

Treatment of the sample: approximately nine-day PBMC culture with coronavirus spike peptide pools or control peptides (ViraFEST assay). Half-medium changes with fresh IL-2 medium occurred on days 3 and 7. V was pared by 4 bases and J by 6 bases, with 10 bases of the junction left unmatched. This CDR3 has 15 residues. In germline, CDR1 is SGHRS, CDR2 YFSETQ. The clonotype comes from a human donor who received a COVID-19 vaccine. This material consisted of CD4+ T cells from blood, cultured in vitro, taken after SARS-CoV-2 vaccination. This sequence joins TRBV5-1 and TRBJ1-1; 9 bases map to TRBD1. In DNA form, the CDR3 reads TGCGCCAGCAGCGAGGTCGGGACAGGGACCGCTGAAGCTTTCTTT. It translates to CASSEVGTGTAEAFF.